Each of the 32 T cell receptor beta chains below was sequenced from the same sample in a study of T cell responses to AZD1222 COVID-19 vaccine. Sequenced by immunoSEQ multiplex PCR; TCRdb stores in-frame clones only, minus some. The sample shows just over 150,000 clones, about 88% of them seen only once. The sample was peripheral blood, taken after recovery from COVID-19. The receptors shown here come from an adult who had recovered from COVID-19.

Here the CDR3 DNA reads TGTGCCAGCAGCTTAGGGGCTGGTTCACCCCTCCACTTT. Its translation is CASSLGAGSPLHF. The V gene is TRBV13, the J gene TRBJ1-6, with unresolved D. CDR1 and CDR2 (germline): PRHDT, FYEKMQ (reference sequence). CDR3 length: 13 residues. Trimming left V 0 bases short and J 9 bases short, with 6 bases between.

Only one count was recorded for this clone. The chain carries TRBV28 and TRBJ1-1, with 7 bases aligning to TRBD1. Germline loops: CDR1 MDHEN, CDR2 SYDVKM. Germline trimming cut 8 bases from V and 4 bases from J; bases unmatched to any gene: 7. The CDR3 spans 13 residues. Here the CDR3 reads CASQGGLGTEAFF. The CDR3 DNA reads TGTGCCAGCCAGGGGGGATTAGGCACTGAAGCTTTCTTT.

The CDR3 sequence is CASSSGTDYEQYF. DNA of the CDR3: TGTGCCAGCAGCTCCGGGACAGACTACGAGCAGTACTTC. The V and J genes are TRBV7-3 and TRBJ2-7; TRBD1 aligns across 7 bases. Germline V gene lookup returns CDR1 SGHTA and CDR2 FQGTGA. V shed 4 bases, J shed 3 bases, and the junction held 3 bases outside the gene matches. The CDR3 contains 13 residues.

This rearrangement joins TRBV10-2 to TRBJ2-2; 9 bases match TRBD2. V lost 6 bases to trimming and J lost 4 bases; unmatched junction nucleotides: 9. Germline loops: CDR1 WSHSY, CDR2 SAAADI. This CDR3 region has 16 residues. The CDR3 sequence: CASSQKRGVPTGELFF. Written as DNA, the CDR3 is TGCGCCAGCAGCCAAAAGCGGGGGGTCCCCACCGGGGAGCTGTTTTTT.

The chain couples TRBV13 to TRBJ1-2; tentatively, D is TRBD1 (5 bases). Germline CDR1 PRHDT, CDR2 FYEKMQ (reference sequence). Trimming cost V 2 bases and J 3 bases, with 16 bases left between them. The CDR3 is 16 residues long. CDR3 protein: CASSLNSLGPDYGYTF. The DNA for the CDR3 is TGTGCCAGCAGCTTAAATAGCTTGGGGCCCGACTATGGCTACACCTTC.

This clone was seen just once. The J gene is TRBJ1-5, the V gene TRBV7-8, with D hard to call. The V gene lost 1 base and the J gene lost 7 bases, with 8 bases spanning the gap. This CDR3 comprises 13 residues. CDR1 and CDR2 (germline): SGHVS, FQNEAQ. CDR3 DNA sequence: TGTGCCAGCAGCTTAGAATTAGACCAGCCCCAGCATTTT. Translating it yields CASSLELDQPQHF.

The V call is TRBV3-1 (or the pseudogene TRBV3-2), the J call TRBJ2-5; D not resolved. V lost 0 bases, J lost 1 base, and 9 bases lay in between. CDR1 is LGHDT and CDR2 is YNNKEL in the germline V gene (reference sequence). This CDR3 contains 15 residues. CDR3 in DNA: TGTGCCAGCAGCCAAGATTTCAGGTCCCAAGAGACCCAGTACTTC. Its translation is CASSQDFRSQETQYF.

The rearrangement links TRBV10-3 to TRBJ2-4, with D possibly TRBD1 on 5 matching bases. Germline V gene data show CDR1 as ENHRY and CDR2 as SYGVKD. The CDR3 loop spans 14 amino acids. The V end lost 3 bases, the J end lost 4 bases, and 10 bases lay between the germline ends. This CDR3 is CAISDGRAKNIQYF. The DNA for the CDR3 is TGTGCCATCAGTGACGGCAGGGCAAAAAACATTCAGTACTTC.

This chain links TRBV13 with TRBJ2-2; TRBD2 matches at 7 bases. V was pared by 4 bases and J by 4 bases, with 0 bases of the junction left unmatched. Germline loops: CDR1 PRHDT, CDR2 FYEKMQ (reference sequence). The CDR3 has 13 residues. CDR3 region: CASSSGGTGELFF. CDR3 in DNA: TGTGCCAGCAGCTCGGGGGGCACCGGGGAGCTGTTTTTT.

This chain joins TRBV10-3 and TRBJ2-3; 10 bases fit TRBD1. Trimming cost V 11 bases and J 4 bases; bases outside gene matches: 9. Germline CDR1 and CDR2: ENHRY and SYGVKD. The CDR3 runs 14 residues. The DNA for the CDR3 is TGTGCCGCGAGACAGGGGGCGTGGGCAGATACGCAGTATTTT. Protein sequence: CAARQGAWADTQYF.

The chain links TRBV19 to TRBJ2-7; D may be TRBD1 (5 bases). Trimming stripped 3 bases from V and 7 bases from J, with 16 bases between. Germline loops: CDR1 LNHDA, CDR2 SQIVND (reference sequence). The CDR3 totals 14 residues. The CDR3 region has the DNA TGTGCCAGTAGTATTTTGACAGAGAAGAGTGAGCAGTACTTC. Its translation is CASSILTEKSEQYF. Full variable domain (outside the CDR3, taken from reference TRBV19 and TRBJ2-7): DGGITQSPKYLFRKEGQNVTLSCEQNLNHDAMYWYRQDPGQGLRLIYYSQIVNDFQKGDIAEGYSVSREKKESFPLTVTSAQKNPTAFYLCASSILTEKSEQYFGPGTRLTVT.

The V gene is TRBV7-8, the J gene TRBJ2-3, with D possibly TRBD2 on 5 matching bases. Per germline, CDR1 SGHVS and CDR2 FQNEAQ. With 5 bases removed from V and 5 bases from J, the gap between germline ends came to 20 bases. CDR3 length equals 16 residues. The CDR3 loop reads CASSRDGGSTRDTQYF. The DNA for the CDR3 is TGTGCCAGCAGCCGAGACGGAGGCTCCACAAGAGATACGCAGTATTTT.

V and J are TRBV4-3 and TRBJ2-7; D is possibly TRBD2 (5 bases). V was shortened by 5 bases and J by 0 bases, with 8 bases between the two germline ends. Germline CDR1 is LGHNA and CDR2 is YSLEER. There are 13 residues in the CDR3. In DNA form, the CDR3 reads TGCGCCAGCAGCGCGGGTTACTCCTACGAGCAGTACTTC. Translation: CASSAGYSYEQYF.

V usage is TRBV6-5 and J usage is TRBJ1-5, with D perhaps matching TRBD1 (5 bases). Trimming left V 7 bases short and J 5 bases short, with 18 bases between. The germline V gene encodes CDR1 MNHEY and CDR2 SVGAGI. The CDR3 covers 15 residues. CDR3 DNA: TGTGCCAGCAAAACTCACGACTTGGGGGATCAGCCCCAGCATTTT. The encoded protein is CASKTHDLGDQPQHF.

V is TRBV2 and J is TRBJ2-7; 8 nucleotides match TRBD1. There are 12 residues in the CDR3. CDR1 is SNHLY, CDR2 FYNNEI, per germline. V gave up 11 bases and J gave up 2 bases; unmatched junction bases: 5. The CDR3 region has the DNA TGTGCCGCCGGGACAGGACCCTACGAGCAGTACTTC. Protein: CAAGTGPYEQYF.

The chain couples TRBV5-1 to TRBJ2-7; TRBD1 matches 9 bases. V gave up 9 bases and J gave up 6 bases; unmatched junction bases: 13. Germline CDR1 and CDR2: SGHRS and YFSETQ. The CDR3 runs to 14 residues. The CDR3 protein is CATTAGQGATEQYF. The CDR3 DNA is TGCGCCACCACTGCGGGACAGGGCGCGACCGAGCAGTACTTC.

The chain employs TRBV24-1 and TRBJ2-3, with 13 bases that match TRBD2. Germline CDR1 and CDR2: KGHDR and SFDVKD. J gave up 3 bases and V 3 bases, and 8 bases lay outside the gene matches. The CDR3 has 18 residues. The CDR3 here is CATSDGLAGASGTDTQYF. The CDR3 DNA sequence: TGTGCCACCAGTGATGGACTAGCGGGGGCTAGCGGTACAGATACGCAGTATTTT.

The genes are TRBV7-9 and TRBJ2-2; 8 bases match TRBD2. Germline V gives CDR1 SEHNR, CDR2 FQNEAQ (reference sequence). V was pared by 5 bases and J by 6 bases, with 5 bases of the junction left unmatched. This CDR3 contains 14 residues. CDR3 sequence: CASSAGLAAGELFF. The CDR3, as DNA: TGTGCCAGCAGCGCCGGACTAGCAGCCGGGGAGCTGTTTTTT. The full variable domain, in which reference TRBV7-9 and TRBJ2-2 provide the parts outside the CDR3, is DTGVSQNPRHKITKRGQNVTFRCDPISEHNRLYWYRQTLGQGPEFLTYFQNEAQLEKSRLLSDRFSAERPKGSFSTLEIQRTEQGDSAMYLCASSAGLAAGELFFGEGSRLTVL.

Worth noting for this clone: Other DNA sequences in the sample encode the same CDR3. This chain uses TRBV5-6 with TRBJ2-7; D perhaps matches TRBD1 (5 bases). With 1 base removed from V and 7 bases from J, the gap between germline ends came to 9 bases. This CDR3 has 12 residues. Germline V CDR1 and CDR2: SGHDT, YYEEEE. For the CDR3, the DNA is TGTGCCAGCAGCTTGAAGGGGTGGGAGCAGTACTTC. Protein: CASSLKGWEQYF.

The CDR3 DNA reads as TGTGCCAGCAGCTGGGACAGGGGATGGGACACTGAAGCTTTCTTT. Its translation: CASSWDRGWDTEAFF. This chain connects TRBV5-6 to TRBJ1-1; 10 positions agree with TRBD1. Looked up from germline, CDR1 is SGHDT and CDR2 is YYEEEE. CDR3 length: 15 residues. The V and J ends lost 3 bases and 3 bases, in that order; junction bases with no gene match: 5. Full variable domain (missing parts from reference TRBV5-6 and TRBJ1-1): DAGVTQSPTHLIKTRGQQVTLRCSPKSGHDTVSWYQQALGQGPQFIFQYYEEEERQRGNFPDRFSGHQFPNYSSELNVNALLLGDSALYLCASSWDRGWDTEAFFGQGTRLTVV.

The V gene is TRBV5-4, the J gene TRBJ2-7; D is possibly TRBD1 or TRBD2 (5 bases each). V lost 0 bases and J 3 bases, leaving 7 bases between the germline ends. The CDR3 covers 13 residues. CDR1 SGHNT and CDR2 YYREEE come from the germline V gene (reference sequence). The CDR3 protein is CASSLGGNYEQYF. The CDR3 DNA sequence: TGTGCCAGCAGCTTGGGGGGGAACTACGAGCAGTACTTC.

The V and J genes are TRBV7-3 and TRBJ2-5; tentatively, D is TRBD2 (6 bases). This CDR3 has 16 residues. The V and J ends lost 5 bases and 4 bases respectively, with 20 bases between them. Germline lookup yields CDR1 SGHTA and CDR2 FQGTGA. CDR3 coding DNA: TGTGCCAGCAGCCCTATCGGACTCATGGGAGGAGAGACCCAGTACTTC. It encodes CASSPIGLMGGETQYF.

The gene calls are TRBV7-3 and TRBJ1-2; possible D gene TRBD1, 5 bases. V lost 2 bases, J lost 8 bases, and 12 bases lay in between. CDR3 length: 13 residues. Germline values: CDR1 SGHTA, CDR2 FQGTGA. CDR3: CASSLRQGGGYTF. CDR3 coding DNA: TGTGCCAGCAGCTTACGCCAGGGCGGAGGCTACACCTTC. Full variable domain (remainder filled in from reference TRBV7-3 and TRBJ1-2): GAGVSQTPSNKVTEKGKYVELRCDPISGHTALYWYRQSLGQGPEFLIYFQGTGAADDSGLPNDRFFAVRPEGSVSTLKIQRTERGDSAVYLCASSLRQGGGYTFGSGTRLTVV.

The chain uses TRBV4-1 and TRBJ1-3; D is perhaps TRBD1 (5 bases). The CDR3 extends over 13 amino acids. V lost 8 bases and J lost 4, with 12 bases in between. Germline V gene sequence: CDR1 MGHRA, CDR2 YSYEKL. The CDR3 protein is CASSGNGGNTIYF. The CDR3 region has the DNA TGCGCCAGCTCAGGGAATGGAGGAAACACCATATATTTT.

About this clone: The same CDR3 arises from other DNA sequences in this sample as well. CDR3 loop: CASSQTGNTEAFF. CDR3 bases: TGCGCCAGCAGCCAGACAGGGAACACTGAAGCTTTCTTT. The V gene is TRBV4-3, the J gene TRBJ1-1; TRBD1 might be the D (6 bases). CDR1 and CDR2 (germline): LGHNA, YSLEER. The V end lost 3 bases, the J end lost 1 base, and 6 bases lay between the germline ends. The CDR3 is 13 residues long.

The CDR3, as DNA: TGTGCCAGCAGTGGGGGGGTCGGGACAGCCCTCCACTTT. It is translated as CASSGGVGTALHF. The V call is TRBV2, the J call TRBJ1-6; TRBD1 matches at 7 bases. Germline V lookup: CDR1 SNHLY, CDR2 FYNNEI. J gave up 14 bases and V 4 bases, and 8 bases lay outside the gene matches. The CDR3 is 13 residues long. Full variable domain (outside the CDR3, taken from reference TRBV2 and TRBJ1-6): EPEVTQTPSHQVTQMGQEVILRCVPISNHLYFYWYRQILGQKVEFLVSFYNNEISEKSEIFDDQFSVERPDGSNFTLKIRSTKLEDSAMYFCASSGGVGTALHFGNGTRLTVT.

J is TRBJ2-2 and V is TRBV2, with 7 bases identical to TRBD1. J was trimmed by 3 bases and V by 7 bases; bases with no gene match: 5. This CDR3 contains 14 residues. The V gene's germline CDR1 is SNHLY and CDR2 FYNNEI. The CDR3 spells CASKGTAYTGELFF. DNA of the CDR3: TGTGCCAGCAAAGGGACAGCCTACACCGGGGAGCTGTTTTTT. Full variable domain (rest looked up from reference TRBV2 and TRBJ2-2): EPEVTQTPSHQVTQMGQEVILRCVPISNHLYFYWYRQILGQKVEFLVSFYNNEISEKSEIFDDQFSVERPDGSNFTLKIRSTKLEDSAMYFCASKGTAYTGELFFGEGSRLTVL.

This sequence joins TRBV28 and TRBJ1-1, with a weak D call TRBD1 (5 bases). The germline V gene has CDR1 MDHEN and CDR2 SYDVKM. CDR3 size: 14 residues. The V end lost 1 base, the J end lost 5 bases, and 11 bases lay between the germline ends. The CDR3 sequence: CASSLLGVRTEAFF. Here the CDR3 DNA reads TGTGCCAGCAGTTTATTGGGGGTAAGGACTGAAGCTTTCTTT.

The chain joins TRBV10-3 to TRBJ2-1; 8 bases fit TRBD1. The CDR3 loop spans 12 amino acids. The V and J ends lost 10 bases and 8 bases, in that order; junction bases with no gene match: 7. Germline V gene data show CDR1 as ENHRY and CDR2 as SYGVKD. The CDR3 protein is CATGQGGDEQFF. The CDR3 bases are TGTGCCACCGGACAGGGAGGCGATGAGCAGTTCTTC.

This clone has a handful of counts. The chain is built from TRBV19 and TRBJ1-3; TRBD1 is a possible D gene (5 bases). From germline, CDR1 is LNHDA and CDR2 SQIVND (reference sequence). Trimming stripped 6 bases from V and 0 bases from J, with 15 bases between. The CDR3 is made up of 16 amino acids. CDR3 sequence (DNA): TGTGCCAGTAGGAGAGAGGGACCGTCCTCTGGAAACACCATATATTTT. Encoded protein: CASRREGPSSGNTIYF.

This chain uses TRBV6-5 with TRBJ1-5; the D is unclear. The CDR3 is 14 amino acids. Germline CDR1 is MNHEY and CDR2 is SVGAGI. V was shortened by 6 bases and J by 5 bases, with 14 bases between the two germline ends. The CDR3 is CASRPNTYDQPQHF. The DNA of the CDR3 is TGTGCCAGCAGACCTAACACGTATGATCAGCCCCAGCATTTT.

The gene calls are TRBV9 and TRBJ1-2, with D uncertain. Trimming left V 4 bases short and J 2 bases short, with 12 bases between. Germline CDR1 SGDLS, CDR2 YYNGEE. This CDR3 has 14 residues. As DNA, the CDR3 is TGTGCCAGCAGCCCCGGAAACCGAAACTATGGCTACACCTTC. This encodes CASSPGNRNYGYTF.